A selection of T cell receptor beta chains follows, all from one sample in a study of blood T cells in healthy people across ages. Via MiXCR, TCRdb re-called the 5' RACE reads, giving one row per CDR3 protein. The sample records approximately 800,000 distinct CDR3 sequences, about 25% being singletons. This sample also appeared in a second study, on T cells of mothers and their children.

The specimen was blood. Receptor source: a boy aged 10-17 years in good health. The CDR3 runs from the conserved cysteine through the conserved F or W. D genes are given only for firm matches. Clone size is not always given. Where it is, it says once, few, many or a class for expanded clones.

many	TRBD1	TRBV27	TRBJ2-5	CASTRGPQETQYF	TGTGCCAGCACCAGGGGGCCCCAAGAGACCCAGTACTTC
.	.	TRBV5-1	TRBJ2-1	CASSKIPGGDEQFF	TGCGCCAGCAGCAAGATACCGGGGGGCGATGAGCAGTTCTTC
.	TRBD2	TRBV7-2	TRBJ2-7	CASSGRTSGSSRNEQYF	TGTGCCAGCAGCGGAAGGACTAGCGGGAGTTCTAGGAACGAGCAGTACTTC
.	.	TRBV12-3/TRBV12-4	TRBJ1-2	CASSFEGPLGYTF	TGTGCCAGCAGTTTCGAGGGGCCCCTTGGCTACACCTTC
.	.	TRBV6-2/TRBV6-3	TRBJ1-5	CASSPGNNQPQHF	TGTGCCAGCAGTCCAGGGAACAATCAGCCCCAGCATTTT
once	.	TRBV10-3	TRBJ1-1	CAISAIATRGTEAFF	TGTGCCATCAGTGCTATAGCCACACGGGGCACTGAAGCTTTCTTT
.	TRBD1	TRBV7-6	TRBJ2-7	CASSARDSADYEQYF	TGTGCCAGCAGCGCCCGGGACAGCGCCGATTACGAGCAGTACTTC
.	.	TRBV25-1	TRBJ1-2	CASSEGWEGDYGYTF	TGTGCCAGCAGTGAAGGCTGGGAAGGGGACTATGGCTACACCTTC
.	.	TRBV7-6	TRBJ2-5	CASSELRVETQYF	TGTGCCAGCAGCGAATTGAGGGTAGAGACCCAGTACTTC
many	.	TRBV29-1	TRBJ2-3	CSVVVGSTDTQYF	TGCAGCGTTGTTGTCGGGAGCACAGATACGCAGTATTTT
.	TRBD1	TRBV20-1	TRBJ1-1	CSARDSSGGNTEAFF	TGCAGTGCGCGGGACAGCTCAGGGGGTAACACTGAAGCTTTCTTT
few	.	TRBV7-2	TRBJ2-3	CASMGWTSDTQYF	TGTGCCAGCATGGGCTGGACCTCAGATACGCAGTATTTT
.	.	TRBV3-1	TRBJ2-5	CASSQDLRGQWETQYF	TGTGCCAGCAGCCAAGATTTGCGGGGGCAATGGGAGACCCAGTACTTC
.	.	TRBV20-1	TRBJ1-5	CSARVDISNQPQHF	TGCAGTGCTAGAGTGGACATTAGCAATCAGCCCCAGCATTTT
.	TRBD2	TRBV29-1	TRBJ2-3	CSVALLAGARRTDTQYF	TGCAGCGTTGCCTTACTAGCGGGAGCGAGGCGCACAGATACGCAGTATTTT
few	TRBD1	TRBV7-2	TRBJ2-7	CASSSSSWDRGYEQYF	TGTGCCAGCAGCTCTAGTTCCTGGGACAGGGGATACGAGCAGTACTTC
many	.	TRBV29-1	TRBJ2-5	CSVEDGREETQYF	TGCAGCGTTGAAGATGGCAGGGAGGAGACCCAGTACTTC
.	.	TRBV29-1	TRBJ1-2	CSVHPGIIYGYTF	TGCAGCGTGCACCCGGGGATTATCTATGGCTACACCTTC
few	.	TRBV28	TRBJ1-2	CANSRTGTSGYTF	TGTGCCAACTCGAGGACGGGGACCTCGGGCTACACCTTC
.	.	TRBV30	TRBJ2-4	CAWSVEGAAKNIQYF	TGTGCCTGGAGCGTAGAGGGCGCGGCCAAAAACATTCAGTACTTC
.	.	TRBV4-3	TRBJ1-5	CASSQGIQVQPQHF	TGCGCCAGCAGCCAAGGTATTCAGGTTCAGCCCCAGCATTTT
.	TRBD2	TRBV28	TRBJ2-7	CASRSGGASYEQYF	TGTGCCAGCAGGTCCGGGGGGGCGTCCTACGAGCAGTACTTC
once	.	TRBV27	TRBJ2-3	CASSFLSGGAGVTQYF	TGTGCCAGCAGTTTCCTGAGTGGGGGGGCGGGAGTTACGCAGTATTTT
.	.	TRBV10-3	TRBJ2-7	CAISEPAGKAYEQYF	TGTGCCATCAGTGAACCCGCAGGGAAGGCCTACGAGCAGTACTTC
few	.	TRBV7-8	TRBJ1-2	CASSLAAGHYGYTF	TGTGCCAGCAGCTTAGCGGCAGGCCACTATGGCTACACCTTC
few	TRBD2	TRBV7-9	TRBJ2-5	CASSPRSGEAFETQYF	TGTGCCAGCAGCCCGCGTAGCGGGGAGGCCTTCGAGACCCAGTACTTC
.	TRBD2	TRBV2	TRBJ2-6	CASSRLAGVTGANVLTF	TGTGCCAGCAGTCGACTAGCGGGAGTTACTGGGGCCAACGTCCTGACTTTC
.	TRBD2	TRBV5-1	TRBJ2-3	CASSPWLPSGRAETDTQYF	TGCGCCAGCAGCCCCTGGTTACCTAGCGGGAGGGCCGAGACAGATACGCAGTATTTT
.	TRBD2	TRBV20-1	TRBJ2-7	CSAQGRVAGYEQYF	TGCAGTGCCCAGGGACGGGTAGCGGGGTACGAGCAGTACTTC
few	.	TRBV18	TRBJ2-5	CASSPDSETQYF	TGTGCCAGCTCACCGGATTCGGAGACCCAGTACTTC
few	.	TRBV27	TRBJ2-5	CASSYNALETQYF	TGTGCCAGCAGCTACAATGCCCTAGAGACCCAGTACTTC